This TCR beta chain emerged from a study of OX40 agonist ivuxolimab in advanced cancers. The study, taken as a whole, reports: There were, on average, more expanded clones in CD8+ T cells than in CD4+. Partial responders at 0.1-3.0 mg/kg had among the lowest clonal expansion.

Between the trimmed V and J ends, which lost 5 bases and 0 bases, there was a span of 17 bases. Germline V gives CDR1 GTSNPN, CDR2 SVGIG (reference sequence). CDR3 length: 16 amino acids. Regarding this clone: Its matching antigen is unknown.

The protocol was immunoSEQ multiplex PCR, while the TCRdb copy is restricted to in-frame clones and leaves out a portion. There are some 16,000 clones in the sample; about 81% occur only once, and roughly 43% lies in the top ten. The chain carries TRBV30 and TRBJ1-3, with TRBD1 as a possible D gene (6 bases). The sequences come from CD4+ or CD8+ T cells sorted from blood, collected in a trial of the OX40 agonist ivuxolimab. The TCR was taken from an adult with an advanced solid tumor such as melanoma, head and neck, liver or kidney cancer. The chain's CDR3 is CAWGLSWDNSGNTIYF. For the CDR3, the DNA is TGTGCCTGGGGACTAAGCTGGGACAACTCTGGAAACACCATATATTTT.